The present entry profiles one TCR beta chain with its context. The data belong to a study of cytomegalovirus exposure and HLA in healthy donors. The PCR contained 60 Vbeta and 13 Jbeta primers. Generated by immunoSEQ multiplex PCR, the TCRdb table keeps only in-frame clones and is missing some. With 200,000 or so clones in the sample, the ten largest clones hold roughly 1.2%. CDR1 is MDHEN, CDR2 SYDVKM, per germline. V trimming: 3 bases; J trimming: 4 bases; junction bases outside the gene matches: 10. CDR3 length equals 17 residues. The source of this sequence is a girl aged 2 to 9 in good health and CMV-seropositive. This chain links TRBV28 with TRBJ2-7; the match to TRBD2 covers 12 bases. Sequenced input: PBMCs. The CDR3 nucleotides are TGTGCCAGCAGTTTTGGAGGGGCTGGGACTAGCGGGTACGAGCAGTACTTC. It specifies CASSFGGAGTSGYEQYF.